The rows below give T cell receptor beta chains drawn from one sample of a study of identical twins. TCRdb itself ran the 5' RACE reads through MiXCR, one entry per CDR3 protein. The sample has around 650,000 distinct CDR3 sequences, around 7.5% seen once. This same sample was also part of a study on yellow fever vaccine responses in identical twins.

The source material was PBMCs. These receptors all stem from a woman younger than 30 in good health. The CDR3 runs from the conserved cysteine through the conserved F or W. The D gene is left open where the match is weak. A clone size is listed for some rows: how often the clone was seen (once, few, many), or a class if it is expanded.

v_gene: TRBV29-1; d_gene: .; j_gene: TRBJ1-4; abundance: many; CDR3aa: CSVGVRGFTEKLFF; CDR3nt: TGCAGCGTTGGAGTGCGGGGGTTTACTGAAAAACTGTTTTTT
v_gene: TRBV6-4; d_gene: .; j_gene: TRBJ2-3; abundance: many; CDR3aa: CASSDTGRESDTQYF; CDR3nt: TGTGCCAGCAGTGACACCGGGCGGGAATCAGATACGCAGTATTTT
v_gene: TRBV18; d_gene: TRBD2; j_gene: TRBJ2-1; abundance: .; CDR3aa: CTSQLAGQNEQFF; CDR3nt: TGTACCAGTCAACTAGCGGGGCAAAATGAGCAGTTCTTC
v_gene: TRBV11-2; d_gene: .; j_gene: TRBJ2-3; abundance: many; CDR3aa: CASSSGTRDTDTQYF; CDR3nt: TGTGCCAGCAGCTCTGGGACCAGAGACACAGATACGCAGTATTTT
v_gene: TRBV5-1; d_gene: .; j_gene: TRBJ2-2; abundance: many; CDR3aa: CASNTRPPTAKTNTGELFF; CDR3nt: TGCGCCAGCAACACCCGGCCCCCGACAGCCAAAACGAACACCGGGGAGCTGTTTTTT
v_gene: TRBV18; d_gene: .; j_gene: TRBJ1-2; abundance: few; CDR3aa: CASSQTGTSNYGYTF; CDR3nt: TGTGCCAGCTCGCAAACCGGGACCTCTAACTATGGCTACACCTTC
v_gene: TRBV15; d_gene: TRBD2; j_gene: TRBJ2-3; abundance: .; CDR3aa: CATSRTGTTRPDTQYF; CDR3nt: TGTGCCACCAGCAGAACCGGGACTACCCGCCCAGATACGCAGTATTTT
v_gene: TRBV27; d_gene: .; j_gene: TRBJ2-7; abundance: .; CDR3aa: CASSLGLAKTYEQYF; CDR3nt: TGTGCCAGCAGTTTGGGGCTAGCGAAAACCTACGAGCAGTACTTC
v_gene: TRBV5-1; d_gene: TRBD2; j_gene: TRBJ2-1; abundance: few; CDR3aa: CASSTSLASYNEQFF; CDR3nt: TGCGCCAGCAGCACGTCACTAGCGTCCTACAATGAGCAGTTCTTC
v_gene: TRBV3-1; d_gene: .; j_gene: TRBJ2-1; abundance: .; CDR3aa: CASSQGLGASGHNEQFF; CDR3nt: TGTGCCAGCAGCCAAGGATTGGGGGCTAGCGGTCACAATGAGCAGTTCTTC
v_gene: TRBV5-1; d_gene: .; j_gene: TRBJ1-2; abundance: few; CDR3aa: CASSLEFSGYTF; CDR3nt: TGCGCCAGCAGCCTGGAATTTTCTGGCTACACCTTC
v_gene: TRBV27; d_gene: .; j_gene: TRBJ1-3; abundance: .; CDR3aa: CASSSPGTAIHF; CDR3nt: TGTGCCAGCAGTTCCCCCGGGACCGCCATCCATTTT
v_gene: TRBV20-1; d_gene: .; j_gene: TRBJ2-5; abundance: many; CDR3aa: CSASRTVQETQYF; CDR3nt: TGCAGTGCTTCCAGGACAGTTCAAGAGACCCAGTACTTC
v_gene: TRBV12-3/TRBV12-4; d_gene: TRBD1; j_gene: TRBJ1-1; abundance: many; CDR3aa: CASSSDRGTEAFF; CDR3nt: TGTGCCAGCAGCTCGGACAGGGGCACTGAAGCTTTCTTT
v_gene: TRBV14; d_gene: .; j_gene: TRBJ2-5; abundance: .; CDR3aa: CASSQERWDEETQYF; CDR3nt: TGTGCCAGCAGCCAAGAGCGGTGGGACGAAGAGACCCAGTACTTC
v_gene: TRBV6-5; d_gene: .; j_gene: TRBJ2-2; abundance: few; CDR3aa: CASSSGLPNLSTGELFF; CDR3nt: TGTGCCAGCAGTTCGGGACTCCCGAACCTGAGCACCGGGGAGCTGTTTTTT
v_gene: TRBV7-9; d_gene: .; j_gene: TRBJ1-4; abundance: few; CDR3aa: CASSHYQGRLFF; CDR3nt: TGTGCCAGCAGCCATTACCAGGGGAGGCTGTTTTTT
v_gene: TRBV11-2; d_gene: TRBD1; j_gene: TRBJ2-3; abundance: many; CDR3aa: CASSKRTGSTDTQYF; CDR3nt: TGTGCCAGCAGCAAACGGACAGGAAGCACAGATACGCAGTATTTT
v_gene: TRBV12-3/TRBV12-4; d_gene: .; j_gene: TRBJ2-2; abundance: .; CDR3aa: CASTPFGTPNTGELFF; CDR3nt: TGTGCCAGCACCCCCTTTGGGACTCCGAACACCGGGGAGCTGTTTTTT
v_gene: TRBV7-8; d_gene: .; j_gene: TRBJ2-3; abundance: few; CDR3aa: CASSFLQGSTDTQYF; CDR3nt: TGTGCCAGCAGCTTTTTGCAGGGGAGCACAGATACGCAGTATTTT
v_gene: TRBV12-3/TRBV12-4; d_gene: .; j_gene: TRBJ1-2; abundance: few; CDR3aa: CASSLTQANYGYTF; CDR3nt: TGTGCCAGCAGTTTAACACAGGCAAACTATGGCTACACCTTC
v_gene: TRBV12-3/TRBV12-4; d_gene: .; j_gene: TRBJ2-2; abundance: .; CDR3aa: CASTKDTVTGELFF; CDR3nt: TGTGCCAGCACCAAGGACACGGTCACCGGGGAGCTGTTTTTT
v_gene: TRBV14; d_gene: .; j_gene: TRBJ2-7; abundance: many; CDR3aa: CASSRSRYEQYF; CDR3nt: TGTGCCAGCAGCCGTAGCCGGTACGAGCAGTACTTC
v_gene: TRBV5-1; d_gene: .; j_gene: TRBJ2-5; abundance: .; CDR3aa: CASSLAWAEQETQYF; CDR3nt: TGCGCCAGCAGCTTGGCCTGGGCAGAACAAGAGACCCAGTACTTC
v_gene: TRBV5-1; d_gene: .; j_gene: TRBJ2-1; abundance: many; CDR3aa: CASSLGSSAYNEQFF; CDR3nt: TGCGCCAGCAGCTTGGGTTCTAGCGCTTACAATGAGCAGTTCTTC
v_gene: TRBV2; d_gene: .; j_gene: TRBJ1-1; abundance: few; CDR3aa: CATSGEETEAFF; CDR3nt: TGTGCCACCTCAGGGGAGGAGACTGAAGCTTTCTTT
v_gene: TRBV29-1; d_gene: .; j_gene: TRBJ2-7; abundance: .; CDR3aa: CSVGDRRYEQYF; CDR3nt: TGCAGCGTTGGAGACAGAAGATACGAGCAGTACTTC
v_gene: TRBV2; d_gene: .; j_gene: TRBJ2-1; abundance: few; CDR3aa: CASSEAGTVQFF; CDR3nt: TGTGCCAGCAGTGAAGCGGGAACTGTGCAGTTCTTC
v_gene: TRBV28; d_gene: .; j_gene: TRBJ2-7; abundance: many; CDR3aa: CASSLWSSDEQYF; CDR3nt: TGTGCCAGCAGTTTATGGTCATCGGACGAGCAGTACTTC
v_gene: TRBV4-1; d_gene: TRBD1; j_gene: TRBJ2-3; abundance: many; CDR3aa: CASSPNPDRSTDTQYF; CDR3nt: TGCGCCAGCAGCCCCAACCCGGACAGGAGCACAGATACGCAGTATTTT
v_gene: TRBV12-3/TRBV12-4; d_gene: .; j_gene: TRBJ2-1; abundance: many; CDR3aa: CASASYNEQFF; CDR3nt: TGTGCCAGCGCGTCCTACAATGAGCAGTTCTTC
v_gene: TRBV18; d_gene: .; j_gene: TRBJ2-2; abundance: .; CDR3aa: CASSPDSFHTGELFF; CDR3nt: TGTGCCAGCTCACCCGACAGCTTCCACACCGGGGAGCTGTTTTTT
v_gene: TRBV3-1; d_gene: .; j_gene: TRBJ1-6; abundance: .; CDR3aa: CASSPLRELYNSPLHF; CDR3nt: TGTGCCAGCAGCCCCCTCAGGGAGCTGTATAATTCACCCCTCCACTTT
v_gene: TRBV6-2/TRBV6-3; d_gene: TRBD1; j_gene: TRBJ2-1; abundance: many; CDR3aa: CASTDLQGGAYNEQFF; CDR3nt: TGTGCCAGCACGGACCTACAGGGGGGCGCCTACAATGAGCAGTTCTTC
v_gene: TRBV3-1; d_gene: .; j_gene: TRBJ2-3; abundance: many; CDR3aa: CASTPGRSTDTQYF; CDR3nt: TGTGCCAGCACTCCGGGGAGAAGCACAGATACGCAGTATTTT
v_gene: TRBV20-1; d_gene: .; j_gene: TRBJ1-1; abundance: .; CDR3aa: CSAKTGILNTEAFF; CDR3nt: TGCAGTGCGAAAACCGGGATCCTGAACACTGAAGCTTTCTTT
v_gene: TRBV27; d_gene: TRBD2; j_gene: TRBJ2-3; abundance: .; CDR3aa: CASSSIAGTGTDTQYF; CDR3nt: TGTGCCAGCAGTTCCATAGCGGGGACGGGCACAGATACGCAGTATTTT
v_gene: TRBV14; d_gene: .; j_gene: TRBJ2-7; abundance: many; CDR3aa: CASSTRHSPAYEQYF; CDR3nt: TGTGCCAGCAGCACCCGACACAGCCCTGCCTACGAGCAGTACTTC
v_gene: TRBV5-1; d_gene: TRBD1; j_gene: TRBJ2-3; abundance: many; CDR3aa: CASRPQGASTDTQYF; CDR3nt: TGCGCCAGCAGACCACAGGGGGCTAGCACAGATACGCAGTATTTT
v_gene: TRBV5-6; d_gene: .; j_gene: TRBJ2-5; abundance: few; CDR3aa: CASSLGAVEETQYF; CDR3nt: TGTGCCAGCAGCTTGGGAGCAGTAGAAGAGACCCAGTACTTC
v_gene: TRBV20-1; d_gene: TRBD1; j_gene: TRBJ2-3; abundance: few; CDR3aa: CSADGTGVWTDTQYF; CDR3nt: TGCAGTGCTGACGGGACAGGGGTATGGACAGATACGCAGTATTTT
v_gene: TRBV7-2; d_gene: .; j_gene: TRBJ2-3; abundance: .; CDR3aa: CASRQQDTYTQYF; CDR3nt: TGTGCCAGCAGACAACAGGACACATATACGCAGTATTTT
v_gene: TRBV6-1; d_gene: TRBD2; j_gene: TRBJ2-3; abundance: .; CDR3aa: CASSRTSWSTDTQYF; CDR3nt: TGTGCCAGCAGTAGGACTAGCTGGAGCACAGATACGCAGTATTTT
v_gene: TRBV12-3/TRBV12-4; d_gene: .; j_gene: TRBJ2-3; abundance: few; CDR3aa: CASSLSGPVTDTQYF; CDR3nt: TGTGCCAGCAGTCTGAGCGGACCTGTCACAGATACGCAGTATTTT
v_gene: TRBV14; d_gene: .; j_gene: TRBJ2-2; abundance: .; CDR3aa: CASRQQGRVGELFF; CDR3nt: TGTGCCAGCAGACAGCAGGGGAGGGTCGGGGAGCTGTTTTTT
v_gene: TRBV4-1; d_gene: TRBD1; j_gene: TRBJ1-2; abundance: .; CDR3aa: CASSQTDRGRDGYTF; CDR3nt: TGCGCCAGCAGCCAAACGGACAGGGGCCGAGATGGCTACACCTTC
v_gene: TRBV10-3; d_gene: .; j_gene: TRBJ1-1; abundance: few; CDR3aa: CAISSLGRDTEAFF; CDR3nt: TGTGCCATCAGTTCCTTAGGGAGAGACACTGAAGCTTTCTTT
v_gene: TRBV18; d_gene: .; j_gene: TRBJ1-1; abundance: few; CDR3aa: CASSLNGLNTEAFF; CDR3nt: TGTGCCAGCTCACTTAACGGCCTGAACACTGAAGCTTTCTTT
v_gene: TRBV20-1; d_gene: TRBD2; j_gene: TRBJ2-1; abundance: .; CDR3aa: CSALSGRTSYNEQFF; CDR3nt: TGCAGTGCCTTAAGCGGGAGGACCTCCTACAATGAGCAGTTCTTC
v_gene: TRBV12-3/TRBV12-4; d_gene: TRBD1; j_gene: TRBJ1-1; abundance: few; CDR3aa: CASVTEGAKAFF; CDR3nt: TGTGCCAGCGTCACCGAGGGGGCCAAAGCTTTCTTT
v_gene: TRBV27; d_gene: TRBD1; j_gene: TRBJ2-7; abundance: few; CDR3aa: CASRRPGQRIYEQYF; CDR3nt: TGTGCCAGCAGAAGACCGGGACAGCGAATCTACGAGCAGTACTTC
v_gene: TRBV20-1; d_gene: .; j_gene: TRBJ2-1; abundance: many; CDR3aa: CSAQGPTSYNEQFF; CDR3nt: TGCAGTGCCCAGGGGCCGACCTCCTACAATGAGCAGTTCTTC
v_gene: TRBV27; d_gene: TRBD2; j_gene: TRBJ2-5; abundance: few; CDR3aa: CASSNRLAGPRQYF; CDR3nt: TGTGCCAGCAGTAACCGCCTAGCGGGGCCGCGCCAGTACTTC